The clone carrying this T cell receptor (beta chain) showed up just a few times. This table comes from immunoSEQ multiplex PCR, and its TCRdb copy is limited to in-frame clones, with some not included. This sample has around 160,000 clones, with almost 85% found just once. V lost 4 bases to trimming and J lost 4 bases, with 20 bases between them. This CDR3 spans 17 amino acids. Germline V gene sequence: CDR1 SEHNR, CDR2 FQNEAQ (reference sequence). This entry belongs to a study of blood T cell repertoires in COVID-19. Across the whole study: From the United States, Italy and Spain came samples of acute and convalescent COVID-19.

The origin of this receptor is a human donor with acute or convalescent COVID-19. The donor label of this sample is uncertain. The sample consisted of peripheral blood. This rearrangement joins TRBV7-9 to TRBJ1-3; no clear D gene. CDR3 coding DNA: TGTGCCAGCAGCTCCTTAGCGAAGAGGGCATTCGGAAACACCATATATTTT. This translates into CASSSLAKRAFGNTIYF. Supplemented by reference TRBV7-9 and TRBJ1-3, the full variable domain reads DTGVSQNPRHKITKRGQNVTFRCDPISEHNRLYWYRQTLGQGPEFLTYFQNEAQLEKSRLLSDRFSAERPKGSFSTLEIQRTEQGDSAMYLCASSSLAKRAFGNTIYFGEGSWLTVV.